The 5 T cell receptor beta chains below were found in one sample sequenced in a study of blood T cells in healthy people across ages. A second roughly 6 to 11 cycle PCR used barcoded and J-beta primers. TCRdb called the 5' RACE reads again in MiXCR, with one record for every CDR3 protein. The data contain 800,000 or so distinct CDR3 sequences, approximately 25% of them singletons. These records were also assigned to another study, of T cells of mothers and their children.

The sequenced sample was blood. The receptor set was obtained from a boy aged 5 to 17 in good health.

The J gene is TRBJ2-5, the V gene TRBV4-1; no firm D call. The CDR3 covers 15 residues. V was clipped by 0 bases and J by 1 base, with 9 bases between them. Germline loops: CDR1 MGHRA, CDR2 YSYEKL. CDR3 loop: CASSQEGRLQETQYF. CDR3 nucleotide sequence: TGCGCCAGCAGCCAAGAAGGCAGGCTCCAAGAGACCCAGTACTTC.

There are a few counts of this clonotype. V usage is TRBV12-3 or TRBV12-4 and J usage is TRBJ2-6; D unclear. Trimming took 8 bases from V and 0 from J, leaving 23 bases between them. The CDR3 is 19 amino acids. The CDR3 nucleotides read TGTGCCAGCGAGGATACTGGAGAAAGACCAAGCTCTGGGGCCAACGTCCTGACTTTC. Translated, it gives CASEDTGERPSSGANVLTF.

This clonotype showed up just a few times. This rearrangement joins TRBV19 to TRBJ2-2; no clear D gene. The V end lost 3 bases, the J end lost 5 bases, and 10 bases lay between the germline ends. The CDR3 is 14 amino acids. In germline, CDR1 is LNHDA, CDR2 SQIVND (reference sequence). CDR3 bases: TGTGCCAGTAGTATTTCCCATCCTACCGGGGAGCTGTTTTTT. Protein product: CASSISHPTGELFF.

This clonotype has just a few counts. The chain has TRBV10-3 and TRBJ1-5, with D hard to call. Germline V CDR1 and CDR2: ENHRY, SYGVKD. The V and J ends lost 10 bases and 0 bases respectively, with 19 bases between them. This CDR3 contains 16 residues. The CDR3 spells CATQDRSPYSNQPQHF. CDR3 DNA sequence: TGTGCCACCCAGGACCGCTCGCCTTATAGCAATCAGCCCCAGCATTTT.

V is TRBV4-3 and J is TRBJ1-4; D is uncertain. The CDR3 is 15 residues long. With 2 bases removed from V and 7 bases from J, the gap between germline ends came to 14 bases. Per germline, CDR1 LGHNA and CDR2 YSLEER. CDR3 DNA: TGCGCCAGCAGCCAAACGACCGGGCAAGGTGAAAAACTGTTTTTT. Its protein is CASSQTTGQGEKLFF.